A selection of T cell receptor beta chains follows, all from one sample in a study of blood T cells in healthy people across ages. Each CDR3 protein gets one entry after TCRdb re-called the 5' RACE reads with MiXCR. The sample records fewer than 900,000 distinct CDR3 sequences, around 40% being singletons. The sequenced sample consisted of blood. The source of these receptors is a woman aged 55-69 years in good health. Both conserved end residues are part of each CDR3. A D gene is named only where the DNA matches it firmly. Clone size is not always given. Where it is, it says once, few, many or a class for expanded clones.

>-|TRBV6-5|TRBD1|TRBJ1-2
CASSYSRVGQGVRGYTF
TGTGCCAGCAGTTACTCGAGGGTCGGACAGGGAGTCCGTGGCTACACCTTC
>few|TRBV20-1|-|TRBJ2-7
CSAREHTDKTYEQYF
TGCAGTGCTAGAGAACACACTGATAAGACCTACGAGCAGTACTTC
>-|TRBV20-1|-|TRBJ1-2
CSAIRGYGYTF
TGCAGTGCTATCAGGGGCTATGGCTACACCTTC
>few|TRBV7-6|TRBD2|TRBJ2-1
CASSLARYSGSEDEQFF
TGTGCCAGCAGCTTAGCGCGGTATAGCGGGAGTGAGGATGAGCAGTTCTTC
>-|TRBV5-1|-|TRBJ1-1
CASSLRSDTEAFF
TGCGCCAGCAGCCTAAGAAGTGACACTGAAGCTTTCTTT
>once|TRBV5-5|-|TRBJ1-1
CASSSDRTEAFF
TGTGCCAGCAGCTCGGACAGAACTGAAGCTTTCTTT
>few|TRBV20-1|-|TRBJ1-2
CSARDPGQMPNYGYTF
TGCAGTGCTAGAGACCCCGGTCAGATGCCTAACTATGGCTACACCTTC
>many|TRBV24-1|-|TRBJ2-1
CATWDASYNEQFF
TGTGCCACCTGGGACGCCTCCTACAATGAGCAGTTCTTC
>few|TRBV7-2|-|TRBJ2-1
CASSPSGGHSYNEQFF
TGTGCCAGCAGCCCCTCCGGAGGGCACTCTTACAATGAGCAGTTCTTC
>-|TRBV27|TRBD1|TRBJ1-5
CASSPFRLYGTGGNQPQHF
TGTGCCAGCAGTCCCTTCCGCCTCTACGGGACAGGGGGCAATCAGCCCCAGCATTTT
>-|TRBV4-1|-|TRBJ2-7
CASSLDVRDDSSYEQYF
TGCGCCAGCAGCCTCGATGTCCGGGACGACAGCTCCTACGAGCAGTACTTC
>-|TRBV4-1|TRBD1|TRBJ2-7
CASSQGGDRPVDEQYF
TGCGCCAGCAGCCAAGGAGGGGACAGGCCCGTCGATGAGCAGTACTTC
>-|TRBV27|-|TRBJ1-4
CASRRTVHEKLFF
TGTGCCAGCAGAAGGACAGTGCATGAAAAACTGTTTTTT
>-|TRBV7-3|-|TRBJ2-5
CASSRPEPTRKYQETQYF
TGTGCCAGCAGCCGCCCAGAGCCGACTCGAAAGTACCAAGAGACCCAGTACTTC
>-|TRBV6-4|TRBD2|TRBJ2-3
CASSGEGSTDTQYF
TGTGCCAGCAGTGGGGAGGGCAGCACAGATACGCAGTATTTT
>-|TRBV7-8|-|TRBJ1-1
CASSLDTQTTEAFF
TGTGCCAGCAGCTTGGACACCCAGACCACTGAAGCTTTCTTT
>few|TRBV29-1|-|TRBJ2-7
CSAGTPLVHEQYF
TGCAGCGCGGGGACTCCTCTAGTCCACGAGCAGTACTTC
>-|TRBV29-1|TRBD2|TRBJ2-7
CSVETSGQVYEQYF
TGCAGCGTAGAGACTAGCGGGCAAGTCTACGAGCAGTACTTC
>few|TRBV6-5|TRBD2|TRBJ2-1
CASRVTSGLSYNEQFF
TGTGCCAGCAGGGTAACTAGCGGGCTCTCCTACAATGAGCAGTTCTTC
>-|TRBV9|TRBD2|TRBJ2-2
CASSVLASGRVNTGELFF
TGTGCCAGCAGCGTTCTAGCTAGCGGGAGGGTGAACACCGGGGAGCTGTTTTTT
>few|TRBV7-9|TRBD1|TRBJ1-2
CASSLGDRAGYTF
TGTGCCAGCAGCTTAGGGGACAGGGCAGGCTACACCTTC
>-|TRBV7-2|-|TRBJ1-1
CALEPRGTEAFF
TGTGCCCTGGAACCCAGGGGCACTGAAGCTTTCTTT
>few|TRBV28|TRBD1|TRBJ1-5
CASSSGQTGLQPQHF
TGTGCCAGCAGCTCGGGACAGACGGGGCTCCAGCCCCAGCATTTT
>-|TRBV10-3|-|TRBJ1-5
CAIRRTDDQPQHF
TGTGCCATCAGACGGACGGATGATCAGCCCCAGCATTTT
>-|TRBV3-1|TRBD1|TRBJ1-2
CASSQGQGAYGYTF
TGTGCCAGCAGCCAAGGACAGGGCGCCTATGGCTACACCTTC
>-|TRBV29-1|TRBD1|TRBJ1-1
CSVYYRTGGTEAFF
TGCAGCGTCTATTACAGGACAGGGGGCACTGAAGCTTTCTTT
>-|TRBV27|-|TRBJ1-5
CASSRGTHNQPQHF
TGTGCCAGCAGTCGTGGAACCCACAATCAGCCCCAGCATTTT
>few|TRBV2|-|TRBJ1-2
CASRSSSYGYTF
TGTGCCAGCAGAAGTTCGAGCTATGGCTACACCTTC
>-|TRBV20-1|TRBD1|TRBJ1-1
CSARAGTGGDAEAFF
TGCAGTGCTAGAGCCGGGACAGGGGGCGACGCTGAAGCTTTCTTT
>-|TRBV7-8|TRBD2|TRBJ2-7
CASSSGTSGEQYF
TGTGCCAGCAGCTCCGGGACTAGCGGGGAGCAGTACTTC
>many|TRBV7-9|-|TRBJ2-7
CASTIRGRRQYF
TGTGCCAGCACCATCCGGGGCCGAAGGCAGTACTTC
>-|TRBV4-2|-|TRBJ1-1
CASSQVGISGATEAFF
TGTGCCAGCAGCCAAGTAGGGATTTCCGGCGCCACTGAAGCTTTCTTT
>few|TRBV7-6|-|TRBJ2-1
CASSLRALDSYNEQFF
TGTGCCAGCAGCTTAAGAGCGCTTGATTCCTACAATGAGCAGTTCTTC
>-|TRBV7-2|TRBD2|TRBJ2-1
CASRGTRGAGGREEQFF
TGTGCCAGCAGGGGGACAAGAGGAGCGGGAGGGCGGGAAGAGCAGTTCTTC
>few|TRBV7-3|TRBD1|TRBJ2-7
CASTRTGGPWTAYEQYF
TGTGCCAGCACCCGGACAGGGGGCCCTTGGACAGCCTACGAGCAGTACTTC
>many|TRBV29-1|TRBD2|TRBJ2-1
CSVERGGWNEQFF
TGCAGCGTTGAGCGGGGGGGCTGGAATGAGCAGTTCTTC
>few|TRBV19|-|TRBJ2-2
CASSQNGELFF
TGTGCCAGTAGCCAAAACGGGGAGCTGTTTTTT
>-|TRBV10-3|TRBD2|TRBJ2-1
CAIRAGGLYNEQFF
TGTGCCATCAGGGCGGGAGGGCTATACAATGAGCAGTTCTTC
>-|TRBV9|TRBD2|TRBJ2-7
CASSVAGGSRYEQYF
TGTGCCAGCAGCGTAGCTGGCGGGAGTCGCTACGAGCAGTACTTC
>-|TRBV5-1|-|TRBJ2-3
CASGQEATDTQYF
TGCGCCAGCGGACAAGAAGCCACAGATACGCAGTATTTT
>-|TRBV7-9|-|TRBJ2-4
CASSLDGGDIQYF
TGTGCCAGCAGCTTAGACGGCGGGGACATTCAGTACTTC
>-|TRBV25-1|-|TRBJ1-1
CASSLAGAMNTEAFF
TGTGCCAGCAGTTTAGCGGGGGCCATGAACACTGAAGCTTTCTTT
>-|TRBV21-1|-|TRBJ2-3
CASSKMGRGLTDTQYF
TGTGCCAGCAGCAAAATGGGCAGGGGGCTCACAGATACGCAGTATTTT
>few|TRBV5-1|-|TRBJ2-3
CASSPKAPDTQYF
TGCGCCAGCAGTCCAAAAGCTCCAGATACGCAGTATTTT
>-|TRBV29-1|-|TRBJ2-7
CSVGGDEQYF
TGCAGCGTGGGCGGGGACGAGCAGTACTTC
>-|TRBV20-1|TRBD1|TRBJ2-7
CSADRTGPPYEQYF
TGCAGTGCTGACCGGACAGGGCCTCCTTACGAGCAGTACTTC
>-|TRBV20-1|TRBD2|TRBJ2-1
CSAMLAGSYNEQFF
TGCAGTGCAATGCTAGCGGGAAGCTACAATGAGCAGTTCTTC
>once|TRBV5-5|TRBD2|TRBJ2-5
CASSCRGGETQYF
TGTGCCAGCAGCTGCCGCGGGGGAGAGACCCAGTACTTC
>-|TRBV20-1|TRBD2|TRBJ2-1
CSARDSLAGVEEQFF
TGCAGTGCTAGAGATTCCCTAGCGGGAGTGGAGGAGCAGTTCTTC
>-|TRBV3-1|-|TRBJ1-2
CTSSQEIGPYGYTF
TGTACCAGCAGCCAAGAGATAGGGCCCTATGGCTACACCTTC
>few|TRBV29-1|-|TRBJ1-1
CSVGHDRNTEAFF
TGCAGCGTTGGGCATGACCGGAACACTGAAGCTTTCTTT
>-|TRBV5-1|-|TRBJ1-5
CASSLDLNQPQHF
TGCGCCAGCAGCTTGGACCTTAATCAGCCCCAGCATTTT
>few|TRBV21-1|-|TRBJ2-5
CASSSTDRDTTVQETQYF
TGTGCCAGCAGCTCCACCGACAGGGACACAACCGTCCAAGAGACCCAGTACTTC
>few|TRBV20-1|-|TRBJ2-3
CSAGNTDTQYF
TGCAGTGCTGGGAACACAGATACGCAGTATTTT
>many|TRBV3-1|TRBD2|TRBJ2-1
CASSQAIAGDNEQFF
TGTGCCAGCAGCCAAGCGATAGCGGGGGACAATGAGCAGTTCTTC
>once|TRBV12-3/TRBV12-4|-|TRBJ1-1
CASSPDQWDTEAFF
TGTGCCAGCAGCCCGGACCAATGGGACACTGAAGCTTTCTTT
>-|TRBV7-7|TRBD2|TRBJ2-5
CASSRGLAGASEQYF
TGTGCTAGCAGCCGGGGACTAGCGGGAGCCAGTGAGCAGTACTTC
>-|TRBV6-2/TRBV6-3|TRBD1|TRBJ2-1
CASSHRTGRVNNERFF
TGTGCCAGCAGTCATCGGACAGGGCGGGTTAACAATGAGCGTTTCTTC
>once|TRBV11-2|TRBD1|TRBJ2-5
CASSFGQGVQETQYF
TGTGCCAGCAGCTTTGGACAGGGGGTTCAAGAGACCCAGTACTTC